This TCR beta chain originates from a study of identical twins. The germline gives CDR1 SGHTA, CDR2 FQGNSA. This CDR3 has 16 residues. V shed 1 base and J 6 bases; nucleotides not matched to a gene: 9. Notes on the study in general: Modeled out-of-frame TCR alpha sharing in monozygotic twins fell below observed levels. Twin pairs had excess sharing that was weaker in beta out-of-frame sequences.

With template switching, a universal primer site was added, and the cDNA carried unique molecular identifiers. MiXCR, run by TCRdb on the 5' RACE reads, gives a single entry per CDR3 protein. The sample gives roughly 710,000 distinct CDR3 sequences, less than 7% of which show up once; approximately 1.6% is in the top ten. For this clonotype: Antigen unknown.

The chain carries TRBV7-2 and TRBJ2-1; the match to TRBD2 covers 7 bases. The sequence was collected from a man younger than 35 in good health. The specimen was naive T cells sorted from blood. As DNA, the CDR3 is TGTGCCAGCAGCTTAGGGGCGGGAGCCCCCCCCAATGAGCAGTTCTTC. Protein sequence: CASSLGAGAPPNEQFF.